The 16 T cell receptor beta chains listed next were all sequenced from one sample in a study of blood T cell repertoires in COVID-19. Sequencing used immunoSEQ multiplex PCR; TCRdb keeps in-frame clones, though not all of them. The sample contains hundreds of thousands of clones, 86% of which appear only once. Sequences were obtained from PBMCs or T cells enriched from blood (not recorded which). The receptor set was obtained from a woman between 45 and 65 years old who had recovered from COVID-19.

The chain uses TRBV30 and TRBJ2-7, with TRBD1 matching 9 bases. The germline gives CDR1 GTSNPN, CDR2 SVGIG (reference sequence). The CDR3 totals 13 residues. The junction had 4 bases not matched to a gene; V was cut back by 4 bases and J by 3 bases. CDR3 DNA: TGTGCCTGGACGGGGACAGGGATCTACGAGCAGTACTTC. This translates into CAWTGTGIYEQYF.

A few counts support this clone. Here the CDR3 DNA reads TGTGCCAGCAGTTACTTTGCGGGAGGTAACACTGAAGCTTTCTTT. This sequence encodes CASSYFAGGNTEAFF. This rearrangement joins TRBV6-5 to TRBJ1-1; no reliable D call. Looked up from germline, CDR1 is MNHEY and CDR2 is SVGAGI. Between the trimmed V and J ends, which lost 1 base and 2 bases, there was a span of 11 bases. The CDR3 is 15 residues long.

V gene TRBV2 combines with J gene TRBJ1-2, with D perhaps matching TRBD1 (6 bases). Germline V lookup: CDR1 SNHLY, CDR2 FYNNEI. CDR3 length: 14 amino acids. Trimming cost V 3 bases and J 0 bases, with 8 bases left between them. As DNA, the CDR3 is TGTGCCAGCAGTGAGGACAGAACTAACTATGGCTACACCTTC. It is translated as CASSEDRTNYGYTF.

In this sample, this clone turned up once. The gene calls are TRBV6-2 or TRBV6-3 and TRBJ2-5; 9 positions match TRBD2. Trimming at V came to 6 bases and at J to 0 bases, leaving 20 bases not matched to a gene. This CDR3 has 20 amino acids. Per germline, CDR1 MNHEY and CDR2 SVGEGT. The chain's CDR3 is CASSAWWLAGIGKNQETQYF. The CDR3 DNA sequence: TGTGCCAGCAGCGCCTGGTGGCTAGCGGGAATTGGAAAAAACCAAGAGACCCAGTACTTC.

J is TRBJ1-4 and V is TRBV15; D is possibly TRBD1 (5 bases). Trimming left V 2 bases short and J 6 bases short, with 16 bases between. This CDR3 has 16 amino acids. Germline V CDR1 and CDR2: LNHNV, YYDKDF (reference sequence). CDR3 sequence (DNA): TGTGCCACCAGCAGAACGACGGGACTTTCGCATGAAAAACTGTTTTTT. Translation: CATSRTTGLSHEKLFF.

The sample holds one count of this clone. The CDR3 loop reads CASSQLQGAKAKNIQYF. Here the CDR3 DNA reads TGTGCCAGCAGCCAACTACAGGGGGCCAAGGCCAAAAACATTCAGTACTTC. This rearrangement joins TRBV3-1 (or the pseudogene TRBV3-2) to TRBJ2-4; TRBD1 matches at 9 bases. This CDR3 comprises 17 residues. Per germline, CDR1 LGHDT and CDR2 YNNKEL (reference sequence). The junction had 6 bases not matched to a gene; V was cut back by 2 bases and J by 1 base.

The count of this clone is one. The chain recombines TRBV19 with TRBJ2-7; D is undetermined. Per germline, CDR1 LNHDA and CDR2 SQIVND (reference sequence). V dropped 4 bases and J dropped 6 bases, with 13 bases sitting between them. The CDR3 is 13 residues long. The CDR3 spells CASSTLGAIEQYF. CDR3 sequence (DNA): TGTGCCAGTAGTACGTTAGGAGCCATCGAGCAGTACTTC.

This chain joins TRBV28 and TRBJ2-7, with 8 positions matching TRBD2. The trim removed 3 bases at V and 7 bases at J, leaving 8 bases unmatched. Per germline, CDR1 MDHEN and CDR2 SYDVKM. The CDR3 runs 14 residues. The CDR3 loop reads CASSFPGLVYEQYF. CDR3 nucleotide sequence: TGTGCCAGCAGTTTCCCGGGACTAGTCTATGAGCAGTACTTC. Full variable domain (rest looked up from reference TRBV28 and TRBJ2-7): DVKVTQSSRYLVKRTGEKVFLECVQDMDHENMFWYRQDPGLGLRLIYFSYDVKMKEKGDIPEGYSVSREKKERFSLILESASTNQTSMYLCASSFPGLVYEQYFGPGTRLTVT.

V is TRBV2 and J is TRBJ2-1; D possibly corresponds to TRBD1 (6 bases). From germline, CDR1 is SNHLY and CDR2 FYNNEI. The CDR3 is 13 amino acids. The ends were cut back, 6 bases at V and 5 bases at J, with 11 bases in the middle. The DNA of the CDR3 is TGTGCCAGCAGACAGGGTTATGACAATGAGCAGTTCTTC. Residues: CASRQGYDNEQFF.

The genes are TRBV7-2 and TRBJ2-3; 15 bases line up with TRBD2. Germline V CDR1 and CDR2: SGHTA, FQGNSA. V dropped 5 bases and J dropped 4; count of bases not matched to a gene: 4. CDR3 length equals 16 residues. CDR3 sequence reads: CASSPGLAGGADTQYF. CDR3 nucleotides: TGTGCCAGCAGCCCGGGACTAGCGGGGGGCGCAGATACGCAGTATTTT.

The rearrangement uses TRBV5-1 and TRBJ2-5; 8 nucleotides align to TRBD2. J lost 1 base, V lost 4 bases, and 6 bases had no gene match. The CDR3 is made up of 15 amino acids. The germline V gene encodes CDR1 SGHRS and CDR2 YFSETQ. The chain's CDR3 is CASSPLAGSQETQYF. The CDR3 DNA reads TGCGCCAGCAGCCCGTTAGCGGGAAGCCAAGAGACCCAGTACTTC.

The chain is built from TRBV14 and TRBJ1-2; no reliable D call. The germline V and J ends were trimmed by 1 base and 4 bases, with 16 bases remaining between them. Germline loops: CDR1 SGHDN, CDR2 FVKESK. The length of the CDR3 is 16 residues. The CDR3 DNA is TGTGCCAGCAGCCAAGCAAGGCGGGGAGGAAGCTATGGCTACACCTTC. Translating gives CASSQARRGGSYGYTF.

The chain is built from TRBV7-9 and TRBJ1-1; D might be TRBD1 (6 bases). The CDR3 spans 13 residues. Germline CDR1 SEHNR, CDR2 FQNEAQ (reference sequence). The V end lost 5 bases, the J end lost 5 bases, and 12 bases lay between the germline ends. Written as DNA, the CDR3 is TGTGCCAGCAGCCGAGGGGGGGTAACTGAAGCTTTCTTT. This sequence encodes CASSRGGVTEAFF.

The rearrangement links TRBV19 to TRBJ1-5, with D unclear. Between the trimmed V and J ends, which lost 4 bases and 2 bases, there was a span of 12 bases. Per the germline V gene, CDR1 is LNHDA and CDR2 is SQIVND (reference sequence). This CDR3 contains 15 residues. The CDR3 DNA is TGTGCCAGTAGTAACCCTCGTAGTGGCAATCAGCCCCAGCATTTT. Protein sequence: CASSNPRSGNQPQHF. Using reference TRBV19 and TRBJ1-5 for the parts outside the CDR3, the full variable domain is DGGITQSPKYLFRKEGQNVTLSCEQNLNHDAMYWYRQDPGQGLRLIYYSQIVNDFQKGDIAEGYSVSREKKESFPLTVTSAQKNPTAFYLCASSNPRSGNQPQHFGDGTRLSIL.

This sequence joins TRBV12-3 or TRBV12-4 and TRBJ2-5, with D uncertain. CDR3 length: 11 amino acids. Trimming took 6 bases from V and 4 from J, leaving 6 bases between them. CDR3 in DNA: TGTGCCAGCAGCTATAGAGAGACCCAGTACTTC. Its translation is CASSYRETQYF.

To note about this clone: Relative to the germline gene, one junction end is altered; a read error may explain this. The DNA of the CDR3 is TGTGCCAGTAGTAGCCCGCGTGAGTCTCTCTTT. It codes for CASSSPRESLF. V is TRBV19 and J is TRBJ1-1; no clear D. Looked up from germline, CDR1 is LNHDA and CDR2 is SQIVND (reference sequence). The CDR3 is 11 amino acids.